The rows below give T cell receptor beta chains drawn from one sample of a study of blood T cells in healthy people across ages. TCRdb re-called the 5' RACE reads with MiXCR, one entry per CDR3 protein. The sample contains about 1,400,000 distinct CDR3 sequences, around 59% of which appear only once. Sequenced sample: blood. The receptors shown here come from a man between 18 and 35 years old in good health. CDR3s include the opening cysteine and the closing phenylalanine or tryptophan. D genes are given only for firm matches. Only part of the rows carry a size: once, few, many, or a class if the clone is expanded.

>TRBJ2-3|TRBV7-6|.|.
CASSLGWDPMGTDTQYF
TGTGCCAGCAGCTTAGGGTGGGACCCCATGGGGACAGATACGCAGTATTTT
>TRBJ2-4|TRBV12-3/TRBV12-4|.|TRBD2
CASSSGLAGAKNIQYF
TGTGCCAGCAGTTCCGGACTAGCGGGGGCCAAAAACATTCAGTACTTC
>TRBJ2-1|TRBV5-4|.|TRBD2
CASSLGREGTNEQFF
TGTGCCAGCAGCTTGGGGCGGGAGGGCACGAATGAGCAGTTCTTC
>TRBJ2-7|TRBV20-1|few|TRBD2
CSARDPRGGVSYEQYF
TGCAGTGCTAGAGACCCACGGGGGGGGGTTTCCTACGAGCAGTACTTC
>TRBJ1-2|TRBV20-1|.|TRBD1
CSAIPGQGRASYGYTF
TGCAGTGCTATCCCTGGACAGGGGCGCGCGTCCTATGGCTACACCTTC
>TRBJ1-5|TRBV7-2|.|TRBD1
CASSLQGGQESQPQHF
TGTGCCAGCAGCTTACAGGGTGGACAGGAGAGTCAGCCCCAGCATTTT
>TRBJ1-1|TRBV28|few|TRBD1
CASSPPEGANTEAFF
TGTGCCAGCAGCCCACCAGAGGGGGCGAACACTGAAGCTTTCTTT
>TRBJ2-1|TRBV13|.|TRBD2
CASSITSGGTLHNEQFF
TGTGCCAGCAGCATAACCAGCGGGGGGACCTTGCACAATGAGCAGTTCTTC
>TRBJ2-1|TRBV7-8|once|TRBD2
CASSYLAGDFNEQFF
TGTGCCAGCAGCTACCTAGCGGGGGATTTCAATGAGCAGTTCTTC
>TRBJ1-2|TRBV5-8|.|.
CASSPPGALDYGYTF
TGTGCCAGCAGCCCCCCGGGGGCTTTAGACTATGGCTACACCTTC
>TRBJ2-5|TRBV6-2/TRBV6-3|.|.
CASSYSSSAVGRETQYF
TGTGCCAGCAGTTACTCGAGCAGTGCAGTGGGGCGAGAGACCCAGTACTTC
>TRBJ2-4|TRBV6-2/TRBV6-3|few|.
CASSLRGIAKNIQYF
TGTGCCAGCAGTTTGAGAGGGATAGCCAAAAACATTCAGTACTTC
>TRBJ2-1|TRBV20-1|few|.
CSARRVGEQFF
TGCAGTGCTAGAAGGGTGGGTGAGCAGTTCTTC
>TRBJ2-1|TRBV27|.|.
CASRRDLNLGNKQFF
TGTGCCAGCAGACGGGACCTCAACCTCGGGAATAAGCAGTTCTTC
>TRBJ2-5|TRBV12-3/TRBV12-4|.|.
CASSSNRGTQYF
TGTGCCAGCAGTTCTAACCGGGGGACCCAGTACTTC
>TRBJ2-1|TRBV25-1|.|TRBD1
CASSEYRQGRIYNEQFF
TGTGCCAGCAGTGAATACCGACAGGGTAGGATCTACAATGAGCAGTTCTTC
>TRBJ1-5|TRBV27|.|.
CASTRDINQPQHF
TGTGCCAGCACGCGGGACATCAATCAGCCCCAGCATTTT
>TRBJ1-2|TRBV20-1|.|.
CSARPDRFRGYTF
TGCAGTGCTAGGCCCGACAGGTTTCGAGGCTACACCTTC
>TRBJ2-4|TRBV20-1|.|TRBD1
CSATGTDRNIQYF
TGCAGTGCCACAGGGACAGACAGAAACATTCAGTACTTC
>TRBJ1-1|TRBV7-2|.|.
CASSLAATGEAFF
TGTGCCAGCAGCTTAGCTGCGACAGGTGAAGCTTTCTTT
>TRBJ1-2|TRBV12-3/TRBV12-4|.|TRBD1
CASSAYPGQGSGYTF
TGTGCCAGCAGTGCCTACCCGGGACAGGGGTCTGGCTACACCTTC